The source of this T cell receptor beta chain is a study of cytomegalovirus exposure and HLA in healthy donors. This CDR3 region has 13 residues. Germline lookup yields CDR1 LNHDA and CDR2 SQIVND (reference sequence). Trimming removed 1 base at V and 5 bases at J, with 9 bases between. This clone was observed once. PCR employed 60 Vbeta and 13 Jbeta primers. Sequencing was performed with immunoSEQ multiplex PCR; in TCRdb, only in-frame clones are kept and a portion is missing. In the table there are under 200,000 clones, around 80% of which are singletons. The receptor was derived from a woman under 30 in good health and CMV-seronegative. Source material: PBMCs. The chain has TRBV19 and TRBJ2-7; D may be TRBD2 (6 bases). The CDR3 region is CASSIVAGNEQYV. The DNA of the CDR3 is TGTGCCAGTAGTATAGTGGCGGGGAACGAGCAGTACGTC.